The 24 T cell receptor beta chains in this list originate from one sample, sequenced in a study of T cells in Graves' hyperthyroidism and ophthalmopathy. RNA transcripts served as the template for amplifying TCR beta CDR3 regions. The TCR CDR3 was amplified in a first-round RT-PCR using the HTBI primer set. TCRdb independently ran MiXCR on the multiplex PCR reads; one entry per CDR3 protein. The profile shows about 560,000 distinct CDR3 sequences, 15% to 18% of them singletons. The sequencing sample was made of blood. These receptors all come from a woman aged 25 to 45 with Graves' hyperthyroidism.

This clonotype occurred many times. The V call is TRBV5-6, the J call TRBJ1-5, with 8 nucleotides matching TRBD1. The CDR3 covers 16 residues. After removal of 4 bases from V and 6 bases from J, the junction contained 12 bases not matched to a gene. Germline V CDR1 and CDR2: SGHDT, YYEEEE. The CDR3 region has the DNA TGTGCCAGCAGCAACTGGACAGGGCCTTCGGTTCAGCCCCAGCATTTT. Translation gives CASSNWTGPSVQPQHF.

Turning to this clonotype: This sequence may be a read error, since a much larger clone differs from it by one base. The V call is TRBV7-2, the J call TRBJ1-1; D might be TRBD1 (6 bases). CDR1 and CDR2 (germline): SGHTA, FQGNSA. Trimming pared 4 bases from V and 3 bases from J, leaving 12 bases between. The CDR3 has 14 residues. Here the CDR3 reads CASSSQGGDTEAFF. Here the CDR3 DNA reads TGTGCCAGCAGCTCACAGGGAGGGGACACTGAAGCTTTCTTT.

V is TRBV5-1 and J is TRBJ2-1, with 10 bases fitting TRBD1. V was pared by 0 bases and J by 6 bases, with 3 bases of the junction left unmatched. This CDR3 spans 15 amino acids. CDR1 SGHRS and CDR2 YFSETQ come from the germline V gene. The CDR3 protein is CASSLVGQGLNEQFF. CDR3 DNA sequence: TGCGCCAGCAGCTTGGTGGGACAGGGGCTCAATGAGCAGTTCTTC.

This clonotype was recorded at least ten times. The chain is built from TRBV7-2 and TRBJ2-7; D perhaps matches TRBD1 (6 bases). Germline assignment: CDR1 SGHTA and CDR2 FQGNSA. The CDR3 totals 16 residues. V was shortened by 2 bases and J by 3 bases, with 17 bases between the two germline ends. The CDR3, as DNA: TGTGCCAGCAGCTTACAGGGCGGACAGTGGTTCTACGAGCAGTACTTC. Translating gives CASSLQGGQWFYEQYF.

The table lists this clonotype with a few counts. The chain combines TRBV20-1 with TRBJ1-1, with unresolved D. The CDR3 has 11 amino acids. Germline V CDR1 and CDR2: DFQATT, SNEGSKA (reference sequence). Trimming removed 3 bases from V and 2 bases from J, with 4 bases in between. CDR3 sequence (DNA): TGCAGTGCTAGCGGAAACACTGAAGCTTTCTTT. Encoded protein: CSASGNTEAFF.

This chain joins TRBV4-3 and TRBJ2-7; D remains ambiguous. Germline V CDR1 and CDR2: LGHNA, YSLEER. The CDR3 is 13 residues long. Trimming removed 0 bases at V and 3 bases at J, with 6 bases between. The CDR3 nucleotides read TGCGCCAGCAGCCAAGACATAAACTACGAGCAGTACTTC. This sequence encodes CASSQDINYEQYF.

In this sample, this clonotype turned up a few times. The rearrangement joins TRBV20-1 to TRBJ2-7; 10 bases agree with TRBD1. Losses at the gene ends were 6 bases for V and 5 bases for J; bases not matched to a gene: 7. Germline V gene data show CDR1 as DFQATT and CDR2 as SNEGSKA (reference sequence). This CDR3 has 13 amino acids. The CDR3 here is CSAPGQGFHEQYF. The CDR3 DNA reads as TGCAGTGCACCGGGACAGGGGTTTCACGAGCAGTACTTC.

This clonotype turned up a few times. The rearrangement joins TRBV6-5 to TRBJ1-6; perhaps TRBD1 as D (5 bases). The length of the CDR3 is 17 residues. CDR1 and CDR2 (germline): MNHEY, SVGAGI. V was shortened by 2 bases and J by 0 bases, with 11 bases between the two germline ends. The CDR3 spells CASSYGGRDSYNSPLHF. As DNA, the CDR3 is TGTGCCAGCAGTTACGGGGGAAGGGACTCCTATAATTCACCCCTCCACTTT.

As for this clonotype: This clone may be a read error of a much larger clone one base away. The conserved phenylalanine or tryptophan is not found at the CDR3 terminus, so this likely reflects a read error. The V gene is TRBV20-1, the J gene TRBJ2-3, with TRBD1 matching 8 bases. The CDR3 contains 16 residues. Looked up from germline, CDR1 is DFQATT and CDR2 is SNEGSKA (reference sequence). J lost 0 bases, V lost 0 bases, and 5 bases had no gene match. This chain's CDR3 is CSARDPGQGSTDTQYS. In nucleotides, the CDR3 is TGCAGTGCTAGAGACCCCGGACAGGGCAGCACAGATACGCAGTATTCT.

This clonotype was picked up many times. The chain's CDR3 is CAWNPRGPDTEAFF. The CDR3 region has the DNA TGTGCCTGGAATCCCAGGGGGCCGGACACTGAAGCTTTCTTT. This rearrangement joins TRBV30 to TRBJ1-1, with 8 bases matching TRBD1. Germline V gene data show CDR1 as GTSNPN and CDR2 as SVGIG (reference sequence). The CDR3 has 14 amino acids. The trim removed 4 bases at V and 3 bases at J, leaving 7 bases unmatched.

The table lists this clonotype with many counts. The chain carries TRBV7-2 and TRBJ2-1; TRBD1 agrees at 8 bases. The ends lost 4 bases at V and 7 bases at J; junction bases unmatched: 6. Germline CDR1 SGHTA, CDR2 FQGNSA. The CDR3 extends over 14 amino acids. This CDR3 reads CASSSRTGPNEQFF. For the CDR3, the DNA is TGTGCCAGCAGCTCCCGGACAGGGCCAAATGAGCAGTTCTTC.

This clonotype was detected a few times. The rearrangement joins TRBV20-1 to TRBJ1-1, with unresolved D. Between the trimmed V and J ends, which lost 3 bases and 4 bases, there was a span of 15 bases. The CDR3 has 14 amino acids. The germline gives CDR1 DFQATT, CDR2 SNEGSKA (reference sequence). The CDR3 protein is CSASPPGTITEAFF. CDR3 bases: TGCAGTGCTAGCCCCCCGGGAACTATCACTGAAGCTTTCTTT.

The table lists this clonotype with many counts. CDR3 DNA: TGTGCCAGCACCTCAGACACGACCTACGAGCAGTACTTC. This codes for CASTSDTTYEQYF. This chain links TRBV28 with TRBJ2-7; D unclear. From germline, CDR1 is MDHEN and CDR2 SYDVKM. V was pared by 7 bases and J by 2 bases, with 12 bases between. This CDR3 region has 13 residues. The full variable domain, with the rest looked up from reference TRBV28 and TRBJ2-7, is DVKVTQSSRYLVKRTGEKVFLECVQDMDHENMFWYRQDPGLGLRLIYFSYDVKMKEKGDIPEGYSVSREKKERFSLILESASTNQTSMYLCASTSDTTYEQYFGPGTRLTVT.

This clonotype was observed many times. The V gene is TRBV5-1, the J gene TRBJ2-7, with 9 bases matching TRBD1. This CDR3 contains 16 residues. Trimming at V came to 1 base and at J to 1 base, leaving 6 bases not matched to a gene. The germline V gene encodes CDR1 SGHRS and CDR2 YFSETQ. The CDR3 here is CASSLRPQGASYEQYF. The CDR3 coding sequence is TGCGCCAGCAGCTTGCGCCCACAGGGGGCTTCCTACGAGCAGTACTTC.

V usage is TRBV20-1 and J usage is TRBJ2-2, with 10 nucleotides matching TRBD1. In germline, CDR1 is DFQATT, CDR2 SNEGSKA (reference sequence). V shed 6 bases, J shed 6 bases, and the junction held 7 bases outside the gene matches. This CDR3 comprises 14 residues. The CDR3 DNA reads TGCAGTGCATACGACAGGGGGCTCTCCGGGGAGCTGTTTTTT. Its translation: CSAYDRGLSGELFF.

This clonotype came up many times. V is TRBV12-3 or TRBV12-4 and J is TRBJ1-1; D is uncertain. The CDR3 loop spans 12 amino acids. Trimming removed 7 bases from V and 11 bases from J, with 17 bases in between. The CDR3 DNA follows: TGTGCCAGCAATAAGTCCGGGGTTCGGGCTTTCTTT. The encoded protein is CASNKSGVRAFF.

This clonotype was found many times. The J gene is TRBJ1-5, the V gene TRBV2; D is unresolved. Germline V gene lookup returns CDR1 SNHLY and CDR2 FYNNEI. The CDR3 length is 14 residues. V dropped 3 bases and J dropped 1 base, with 7 bases sitting between them. The CDR3 here is CASSDRGSNQPQHF. In DNA form, the CDR3 reads TGTGCCAGCAGTGACCGAGGGAGCAATCAGCCCCAGCATTTT.

There are a few counts of this clonotype. The rearrangement links TRBV20-1 to TRBJ2-1; 11 bases line up with TRBD2. CDR1 is DFQATT and CDR2 is SNEGSKA in the germline V gene (reference sequence). The CDR3 loop spans 17 amino acids. The trim removed 1 base at V and 8 bases at J, leaving 13 bases unmatched. CDR3 sequence reads: CSARVTRLAGRRDEQFF. The CDR3 nucleotides read TGCAGTGCTAGAGTTACCCGACTAGCGGGACGACGGGATGAGCAGTTCTTC.

This chain joins TRBV24-1 and TRBJ2-5, with D tentatively TRBD1 (6 bases). The CDR3 spans 16 residues. Trimming took off 4 bases at V and 0 bases at J, with 14 bases between the two ends. Germline-derived CDR1 and CDR2 are KGHDR and SFDVKD. The CDR3: CATSDYPGTHQETQYF. In DNA form, the CDR3 reads TGTGCCACCAGTGACTACCCCGGGACACACCAAGAGACCCAGTACTTC.

The chain couples TRBV12-3 or TRBV12-4 to TRBJ2-1, with 9 bases that match TRBD2. Germline trimming cut 3 bases from V and 14 bases from J; bases unmatched to any gene: 8. The CDR3 is 13 amino acids. CDR3 bases: TGTGCCAGCAGTTTGGGCGGGAGGGGGGGTGAGTTCTTC. Translating gives CASSLGGRGGEFF.

This clonotype turned up a few times. The V call is TRBV24-1, the J call TRBJ2-4, with D perhaps TRBD2 (5 bases). The germline CDR1 and CDR2 sequences are KGHDR and SFDVKD. There are 15 residues in the CDR3. Trimming shortened V by 1 base and J by 9 bases, and 15 bases separated the two germline ends. This chain's CDR3 is CATSDFRGSGGIQYF. CDR3 DNA sequence: TGTGCCACCAGTGATTTTCGTGGGAGCGGAGGCATTCAGTACTTC.

This clonotype has only a few counts. V gene TRBV24-1 combines with J gene TRBJ2-2, with 9 bases lining up with TRBD1. Germline V gene sequence: CDR1 KGHDR, CDR2 SFDVKD. The V gene end was trimmed by 5 bases and the J gene end by 5 bases; junction bases not matched to a gene: 8. CDR3 length equals 16 residues. In nucleotides, the CDR3 is TGTGCCACCAGTGCCCTCGACAGGGGGGAAACCGGGGAGCTGTTTTTT. Protein sequence: CATSALDRGETGELFF.

This clonotype was seen many times. V and J are TRBV7-9 and TRBJ2-3; D ambiguous. The germline gives CDR1 SEHNR, CDR2 FQNEAQ (reference sequence). V lost 2 bases and J lost 2, with 20 bases in between. The CDR3 runs to 18 residues. CDR3 bases: TGTGCCAGCAGCTTAAGGAGAGCTAACCCCGAAAACACAGATACGCAGTATTTT. This encodes CASSLRRANPENTDTQYF.

At least ten counts were recorded for this clonotype. The rearrangement links TRBV6-5 to TRBJ1-1; 7 bases align to TRBD1. The J segment lost 8 bases and the V segment lost 0 bases, leaving 9 bases of the junction unmatched. This CDR3 spans 15 amino acids. The germline V gene encodes CDR1 MNHEY and CDR2 SVGAGI. The CDR3 DNA reads TGTGCCAGCAGTTACTCGGGGACAGTTAATCCGGAAGCTTTCTTT. Its translation: CASSYSGTVNPEAFF.